The next 14 T cell receptor beta chains were all read from a single sample in a study of OX40 agonist ivuxolimab in advanced cancers. The table came from immunoSEQ multiplex PCR; TCRdb's copy has only in-frame clones and leaves some out. The table shows about 3,400 clones, with about 85% occurring only once. The sequencing used CD4+ or CD8+ T cells sorted from blood, collected in a trial of the OX40 agonist ivuxolimab. These receptors were collected from an adult with an advanced solid tumor such as melanoma, head and neck, liver or kidney cancer.

This sequence joins TRBV9 and TRBJ2-7; 12 bases agree with TRBD1. This CDR3 comprises 14 residues. Germline CDR1 is SGDLS and CDR2 is YYNGEE. With 7 bases clipped from V and 7 bases from J, the junction kept 9 bases outside the gene matches. The CDR3 sequence is CASAPGQGAGEQYF. The CDR3 DNA sequence: TGTGCCAGCGCACCGGGACAGGGGGCCGGGGAGCAGTACTTC.

The rearrangement links TRBV9 to TRBJ2-3; possible D gene TRBD2, 5 bases. CDR3 length equals 17 residues. Germline V CDR1 and CDR2: SGDLS, YYNGEE. V lost 1 base and J 0 bases, leaving 15 bases between the germline ends. This CDR3 is CASSVREGRSSTDTQYF. In DNA, the CDR3 is TGTGCCAGCAGCGTAAGGGAAGGGAGATCTAGCACAGATACGCAGTATTTT.

This clone was seen only once. The J gene is TRBJ1-2, the V gene TRBV7-2, with 10 bases lining up with TRBD1. After removal of 1 base from V and 7 bases from J, the junction contained 6 bases not matched to a gene. The CDR3 length is 15 residues. Germline CDR1 and CDR2: SGHTA and FQGNSA. CDR3 sequence reads: CASSLVSTGGLGYTF. DNA for the CDR3: TGTGCCAGCAGCTTAGTATCGACAGGGGGCCTTGGCTACACCTTC.

This chain uses TRBV7-9 with TRBJ1-3; D is unclear. Trimming shortened V by 5 bases and J by 3 bases, and 11 bases separated the two germline ends. Per germline, CDR1 SEHNR and CDR2 FQNEAQ (reference sequence). There are 14 residues in the CDR3. CDR3 sequence: CASSAAGYGNTIYF. In nucleotides, the CDR3 is TGTGCCAGCAGCGCCGCCGGGTATGGAAACACCATATATTTT.

The chain combines TRBV5-8 with TRBJ1-1; D is unresolved. There are 13 residues in the CDR3. The V gene lost 0 bases and the J gene lost 7 bases, with 10 bases spanning the gap. The germline gives CDR1 SGHTS, CDR2 YDEGEE. CDR3 sequence: CASSLGTLYEAFF. The CDR3 nucleotides are TGTGCCAGCAGCTTGGGTACCCTATATGAAGCTTTCTTT.

The CDR3 region has the DNA TGTGCCAGCAGCTTAGGAGTCCGCAATGAGCAGTTCTTC. Translating it yields CASSLGVRNEQFF. The chain uses TRBV11-3 and TRBJ2-1, with D unclear. Germline CDR1 and CDR2: SGHNT and YENEEA. The CDR3 totals 13 residues. V was cut by 1 base and J by 6 bases, with 7 bases left in between.

The chain recombines TRBV2 with TRBJ2-5; 8 bases align to TRBD2. The trim removed 6 bases at V and 5 bases at J, leaving 11 bases unmatched. Germline CDR1 SNHLY, CDR2 FYNNEI. CDR3 length: 15 residues. CDR3 in DNA: TGTGCCAGCAGCGACGGGGGGGGCGCGGGCGAGACCCAGTACTTC. Residues: CASSDGGGAGETQYF.

The genes are TRBV5-8 and TRBJ2-5; 7 bases fit TRBD2. With 2 bases clipped from V and 4 bases from J, the junction kept 11 bases outside the gene matches. Germline assignment: CDR1 SGHTS and CDR2 YDEGEE. This CDR3 comprises 16 residues. Written as DNA, the CDR3 is TGTGCCAGCAGCTTTGGGATCAAGCGGGGCCGAGAGACCCAGTACTTC. Its protein is CASSFGIKRGRETQYF.

The chain combines TRBV7-8 with TRBJ2-7, with D perhaps matching TRBD1 (6 bases). V dropped 5 bases and J dropped 5 bases, with 22 bases sitting between them. CDR1 SGHVS and CDR2 FQNEAQ come from the germline V gene. This CDR3 region has 16 residues. CDR3 protein: CASSPHREPSINEQYF. The CDR3 nucleotides are TGTGCCAGCAGCCCCCACAGGGAGCCCAGTATCAACGAGCAGTACTTC.

The V call is TRBV28, the J call TRBJ2-3, with TRBD1 identical over 9 bases. The V segment lost 5 bases and the J segment 4 bases; nucleotides outside the gene matches: 7. CDR3 length: 15 residues. Germline V gene lookup returns CDR1 MDHEN and CDR2 SYDVKM. CDR3 region: CASSIPGQGSDTQYF. The CDR3 DNA follows: TGTGCCAGCAGTATCCCGGGACAGGGATCAGATACGCAGTATTTT. The variable domain in full, with the rest retrieved from reference TRBV28 and TRBJ2-3, is DVKVTQSSRYLVKRTGEKVFLECVQDMDHENMFWYRQDPGLGLRLIYFSYDVKMKEKGDIPEGYSVSREKKERFSLILESASTNQTSMYLCASSIPGQGSDTQYFGPGTRLTVL.

The chain combines TRBV5-1 with TRBJ2-1, with D tentatively TRBD1 (6 bases). Germline V gene lookup returns CDR1 SGHRS and CDR2 YFSETQ. CDR3 length: 14 amino acids. V was trimmed by 0 bases and J by 12 bases, leaving 16 bases between them. For the CDR3, the DNA is TGCGCCAGCAGCTTGGGACAGGTCCTCAACGGGCAGTTCTTC. This sequence encodes CASSLGQVLNGQFF.

A few counts support this clone. The chain has TRBV19 and TRBJ1-5; D is possibly TRBD1 (5 bases). Germline CDR1 is LNHDA and CDR2 is SQIVND (reference sequence). V was clipped by 0 bases and J by 2 bases, with 5 bases between them. This CDR3 region has 14 residues. The CDR3 sequence: CASSIEGGNQPQHF. CDR3 DNA: TGTGCCAGTAGTATAGAGGGGGGCAATCAGCCCCAGCATTTT.

In the case of this clone: This sample also contains other DNA sequences that code for the same CDR3. The genes are TRBV5-1 and TRBJ1-6; D remains unclear. This CDR3 spans 14 amino acids. Germline values: CDR1 SGHRS, CDR2 YFSETQ. V lost 0 bases and J 8 bases, leaving 9 bases between the germline ends. CDR3 nucleotides: TGCGCCAGCAGCTTGGCCGGCGGTTATTCACCCCTCCACTTT. As protein: CASSLAGGYSPLHF.

This clone was seen a few times. The chain combines TRBV5-8 with TRBJ1-5, with 7 bases lining up with TRBD1. Germline CDR1 SGHTS, CDR2 YDEGEE. Trimming at V came to 5 bases and at J to 4 bases, leaving 15 bases not matched to a gene. This CDR3 has 17 amino acids. The DNA of the CDR3 is TGTGCCAGCAGACGATTGGGCGGAGACAGGGATAATCAGCCCCAGCATTTT. The encoded protein is CASRRLGGDRDNQPQHF. Filled out from reference TRBV5-8 and TRBJ1-5, the complete variable domain reads EAGVTQSPTHLIKTRGQQATLRCSPISGHTSVYWYQQALGLGLQFLLWYDEGEERNRGNFPPRFSGRQFPNYSSELNVNALELEDSALYLCASRRLGGDRDNQPQHFGDGTRLSIL.